One and the same sample provided the 18 T cell receptor beta chains below, sequenced in a study of blood T cell repertoires in COVID-19. TCRdb's copy holds only in-frame clones and misses some; the assay was immunoSEQ multiplex PCR. The sample includes approximately 49,000 clones, 68% of them seen just once. Sequencing was carried out using peripheral blood. Source of these receptors: a woman aged 70 to 79 with acute or convalescent COVID-19.

This chain joins TRBV6-2 or TRBV6-3 and TRBJ1-1; maybe TRBD1 (6 bases). The V gene's germline CDR1 is MNHEY and CDR2 SVGEGT. CDR3 length: 12 residues. V was cut by 4 bases and J by 10 bases, with 13 bases left in between. The chain's CDR3 is CASSFDRRLAFF. CDR3 DNA sequence: TGTGCCAGCAGTTTCGACAGGAGGTTAGCTTTCTTT.

The chain recombines TRBV7-2 with TRBJ2-1, with D possibly TRBD2 on 5 matching bases. This CDR3 comprises 15 residues. The germline V gene has CDR1 SGHTA and CDR2 FQGNSA. With 1 base removed from V and 8 bases from J, the gap between germline ends came to 15 bases. For the CDR3, the DNA is TGTGCCAGCAGCTTAGAGCCCGGGGTTATTTATGAGCAGTTCTTC. Its translation is CASSLEPGVIYEQFF.

This clone was seen once. CDR3 amino acids: CASSVATALGSYNEQFF. The CDR3 DNA is TGTGCCAGCAGCGTAGCCACAGCCTTAGGCTCCTACAATGAGCAGTTCTTC. The rearrangement uses TRBV9 and TRBJ2-1; D not resolved. Germline V gene sequence: CDR1 SGDLS, CDR2 YYNGEE. Trimming removed 0 bases at V and 0 bases at J, with 13 bases between. CDR3 length: 17 residues.

The chain has TRBV12-3 or TRBV12-4 and TRBJ1-1; D uncertain. The CDR3 covers 13 residues. V was trimmed by 3 bases and J by 3 bases, leaving 8 bases between them. For the CDR3, the DNA is TGTGCCAGCAGTTTGACCCAGGACACTGAAGCTTTCTTT. Protein sequence: CASSLTQDTEAFF.

The V call is TRBV2, the J call TRBJ2-1, with D perhaps matching TRBD1 (6 bases). The CDR3 extends over 15 amino acids. V dropped 6 bases and J dropped 7 bases, with 19 bases sitting between them. Looked up from germline, CDR1 is SNHLY and CDR2 is FYNNEI. Here the CDR3 DNA reads TGTGCCAGCAGGACTCTCCTACAGGGTATAAATGAGCAGTTCTTC. Translated: CASRTLLQGINEQFF.

The J gene is TRBJ2-7, the V gene TRBV7-3; TRBD2 matches at 10 bases. Trimming removed 5 bases from V and 4 bases from J; junction bases left unmatched: 5. The CDR3 is made up of 14 amino acids. The germline V gene encodes CDR1 SGHTA and CDR2 FQGTGA. CDR3 region: CASSPTSGRYEQYF. DNA for the CDR3: TGTGCCAGCAGCCCGACTAGCGGGCGTTACGAGCAGTACTTC.

This chain uses TRBV20-1 with TRBJ1-2, with 9 bases identical to TRBD1. Germline V CDR1 and CDR2: DFQATT, SNEGSKA (reference sequence). Losses at the gene ends were 3 bases for V and 1 base for J; bases not matched to a gene: 6. The CDR3 has 15 residues. CDR3 sequence: CSASRGQGLNYGYTF. CDR3 bases: TGCAGTGCTAGTAGGGGACAGGGACTTAACTATGGCTACACCTTC.

The rearrangement uses TRBV11-3 and TRBJ2-1; 11 bases fit TRBD2. Germline V gives CDR1 SGHNT, CDR2 YENEEA. The CDR3 is made up of 15 amino acids. V shed 3 bases, J shed 9 bases, and the junction held 7 bases outside the gene matches. CDR3 residues: CASSFLAGGLSEQFF. In nucleotides, the CDR3 is TGTGCCAGCAGCTTTTTAGCGGGGGGGCTAAGTGAGCAGTTCTTC.

This clone was detected a few times. The CDR3 region is CASSESSVGADTQYF. The CDR3 DNA reads as TGCGCCAGCAGTGAGTCTTCGGTAGGGGCAGATACGCAGTATTTT. The chain is built from TRBV10-2 and TRBJ2-3; a possible D gene is TRBD1 (5 bases). This CDR3 has 15 amino acids. Trimming shortened V by 0 bases and J by 4 bases, and 11 bases separated the two germline ends. Germline CDR1 is WSHSY and CDR2 is SAAADI.

The chain has TRBV30 and TRBJ2-1, with 10 positions matching TRBD2. J was trimmed by 6 bases and V by 2 bases; bases with no gene match: 16. Germline CDR1 is GTSNPN and CDR2 is SVGIG (reference sequence). This CDR3 is 18 amino acids long. The CDR3 loop is CAWSLPISGRSPRNEQFF. The CDR3, as DNA: TGTGCCTGGAGTCTCCCAATTAGCGGGAGGTCACCTCGCAATGAGCAGTTCTTC.

The chain uses TRBV14 and TRBJ2-7, with 8 bases lining up with TRBD1. CDR3 length: 15 amino acids. V shed 6 bases, J shed 1 base, and the junction held 8 bases outside the gene matches. Germline loops: CDR1 SGHDN, CDR2 FVKESK. CDR3 coding DNA: TGTGCCAGCAGGGATTCAGGGGGCTTATCCTACGAGCAGTACTTC. This translates into CASRDSGGLSYEQYF.

This chain links TRBV10-3 with TRBJ2-3, with 7 bases lining up with TRBD2. J lost 2 bases, V lost 11 bases, and 10 bases had no gene match. The CDR3 extends over 14 amino acids. The germline CDR1 and CDR2 sequences are ENHRY and SYGVKD. The chain's CDR3 is CASSGTTSTDTQYF. For the CDR3, the DNA is TGTGCCTCCTCCGGGACTACATCCACAGATACGCAGTATTTT.

This clone was detected only a few times. This sequence joins TRBV29-1 and TRBJ2-7; 7 nucleotides agree with TRBD2. Trimming removed 4 bases from V and 7 bases from J; junction bases left unmatched: 4. The CDR3 consists of 11 residues. Germline assignment: CDR1 SQVTM and CDR2 ANQGSEA. This CDR3 is CSVGEGLEQYF. DNA for the CDR3: TGCAGCGTTGGGGAGGGCTTGGAGCAGTACTTC.

This clone is classed as medium-sized. This chain uses TRBV7-2 with TRBJ1-5; TRBD1 is a possible D gene (5 bases). Between the trimmed V and J ends, which lost 1 base and 9 bases, there was a span of 19 bases. The CDR3 is made up of 16 amino acids. CDR1 and CDR2 (germline): SGHTA, FQGNSA. CDR3: CASSLGGAKGYGPQHF. The CDR3 DNA reads TGTGCCAGCAGCTTAGGGGGCGCGAAGGGGTATGGGCCCCAGCATTTT.

The chain uses TRBV18 and TRBJ2-2, with D possibly being TRBD1 (5 bases). V was pared by 3 bases and J by 5 bases, with 16 bases between. The CDR3 length is 16 residues. The germline gives CDR1 KGHSH, CDR2 LQKENI. In DNA, the CDR3 is TGTGCCAGCTCACCGAATAGCAGGGAAGGGACCGGGGAGCTGTTTTTT. Protein: CASSPNSREGTGELFF.

J is TRBJ1-4 and V is TRBV25-1, with D maybe TRBD1 (5 bases). V lost 4 bases and J 2 bases, leaving 20 bases between the germline ends. Germline V gene data show CDR1 as MGHDK and CDR2 as SYGVNS. The CDR3 is made up of 18 amino acids. This CDR3 reads CASSASSGFGFTNEKLFF. DNA of the CDR3: TGTGCCAGCAGTGCGAGCTCAGGGTTCGGTTTTACTAATGAAAAACTGTTTTTT.

Concerning this clone: The junction does not match germline at one end; this may be a read error. The chain couples TRBV4-1 to TRBJ2-1, with 8 bases matching TRBD2. Germline CDR1 is MGHRA and CDR2 is YSYEKL. The CDR3 spans 17 residues. For the CDR3, the DNA is TGCGCCAGCAGCAAAGATAATAAGCGGGGGAACTTGAATGAGCAGTTCTTC. This translates into CASSKDNKRGNLNEQFF.

The chain joins TRBV5-1 to TRBJ2-1, with TRBD2 matching over 10 bases. J gave up 8 bases and V 7 bases, and 9 bases lay outside the gene matches. CDR3 length: 14 residues. The germline CDR1 and CDR2 sequences are SGHRS and YFSETQ. The CDR3 region has the DNA TGCGCCAGCTCTAGCGGGAGTGAGTTCGATGAGCAGTTCTTC. It yields the protein CASSSGSEFDEQFF.